The 25 T cell receptor beta chains presented below share a single source sample, sequenced in a study of blood T cell repertoires in COVID-19. Clones were sequenced by immunoSEQ multiplex PCR, and TCRdb holds only the in-frame ones, with some missing. The sample holds under 300,000 clones, roughly 89% seen once. The specimen was peripheral blood. Receptors were obtained from a woman aged 55-69 years with COVID-19, enrolled during active disease.

This clone appeared once. Other DNA sequences from this sample encode an identical CDR3 as well. The rearrangement joins TRBV18 to TRBJ2-5, with D perhaps TRBD2 (6 bases). V dropped 4 bases and J dropped 0 bases, with 9 bases sitting between them. This CDR3 has 14 amino acids. The germline CDR1 and CDR2 sequences are KGHSH and LQKENI. CDR3 sequence: CASSHPGDQETQYF. Here the CDR3 DNA reads TGTGCCAGCTCACACCCGGGAGACCAAGAGACCCAGTACTTC.

The chain uses TRBV9 and TRBJ1-2; 9 bases align to TRBD1. This CDR3 has 16 amino acids. V trimming: 3 bases; J trimming: 4 bases; junction bases outside the gene matches: 10. Germline V CDR1 and CDR2: SGDLS, YYNGEE. This chain's CDR3 is CASSARTGDGGYGYTF. As DNA, the CDR3 is TGTGCCAGCAGCGCCAGGACAGGGGATGGTGGCTATGGCTACACCTTC.

The chain recombines TRBV30 with TRBJ1-1; 8 nucleotides align to TRBD1. The CDR3 sequence is 14 residues long. V gave up 0 bases and J gave up 3 bases; unmatched junction bases: 3. Germline assignment: CDR1 GTSNPN and CDR2 SVGIG (reference sequence). The CDR3 DNA is TGTGCCTGGAGTGTGTCAGGGGGCGACACTGAAGCTTTCTTT. It translates to CAWSVSGGDTEAFF.

With regard to this clone: The same CDR3 arises from other DNA sequences in this sample as well. The chain links TRBV12-3 or TRBV12-4 to TRBJ1-1; D is undetermined. Trimming removed 0 bases from V and 7 bases from J, with 9 bases in between. This CDR3 region has 13 residues. The CDR3 sequence is CASSLAAGSEAFF. In DNA, the CDR3 is TGTGCCAGCAGTTTAGCGGCCGGGAGTGAAGCTTTCTTT.

The chain has TRBV7-9 and TRBJ2-2; D possibly corresponds to TRBD2 (6 bases). The CDR3 totals 13 residues. V shed 11 bases and J shed 5 bases, with 15 bases lying between them. Germline lookup yields CDR1 SEHNR and CDR2 FQNEAQ (reference sequence). This CDR3 is CAVTGGSTGELFF. The CDR3 DNA reads TGTGCCGTAACAGGAGGGTCTACCGGGGAGCTGTTTTTT.

The CDR3 nucleotides are TGTGCCAGCAGCTCGTCCCGGACAGGGGATTCACCCCTCCACTTT. Translated, it gives CASSSSRTGDSPLHF. V usage is TRBV7-2 and J usage is TRBJ1-6, with 9 bases lining up with TRBD1. V lost 4 bases and J lost 8; bases outside the gene matches: 6. This CDR3 region has 15 residues. Germline assignment: CDR1 SGHTA and CDR2 FQGNSA.

The chain couples TRBV30 to TRBJ1-2; 7 positions agree with TRBD1. The CDR3 totals 13 residues. V lost 5 bases to trimming and J lost 8 bases; unmatched junction nucleotides: 11. In germline, CDR1 is GTSNPN, CDR2 SVGIG (reference sequence). CDR3 sequence: CAWVGGGAGGYTF. The CDR3 DNA sequence: TGTGCCTGGGTCGGAGGGGGCGCGGGCGGCTACACCTTC.

V gene TRBV19 combines with J gene TRBJ1-4; no definite D call. Germline V CDR1 and CDR2: LNHDA, SQIVND (reference sequence). CDR3 length: 15 amino acids. V lost 8 bases and J lost 0, with 13 bases in between. In nucleotides, the CDR3 is TGTGCCAGTCAGGAGTGGGAGGCAACTAATGAAAAACTGTTTTTT. Protein: CASQEWEATNEKLFF. Together with reference TRBV19 and TRBJ1-4, the CDR3 gives the full variable domain: DGGITQSPKYLFRKEGQNVTLSCEQNLNHDAMYWYRQDPGQGLRLIYYSQIVNDFQKGDIAEGYSVSREKKESFPLTVTSAQKNPTAFYLCASQEWEATNEKLFFGSGTQLSVL.

The CDR3: CASSISNEQFF. Here the CDR3 DNA reads TGTGCCAGTAGTATCAGCAATGAGCAGTTCTTC. The genes are TRBV19 and TRBJ2-1; D is ambiguous. CDR3 length: 11 amino acids. V dropped 3 bases and J dropped 6 bases, with 3 bases sitting between them. CDR1 is LNHDA and CDR2 is SQIVND in the germline V gene (reference sequence).

The chain uses TRBV7-9 and TRBJ2-5; 8 bases are a match to TRBD1. CDR1 is SEHNR and CDR2 is FQNEAQ in the germline V gene (reference sequence). This CDR3 spans 14 amino acids. V was pared by 8 bases and J by 4 bases, with 9 bases of the junction left unmatched. The CDR3 region is CASGTGEIGETQYF. The CDR3 DNA is TGTGCCAGCGGGACAGGTGAAATCGGAGAGACCCAGTACTTC.

J is TRBJ1-1 and V is TRBV6-5; no clear D gene. The CDR3 length is 14 residues. V was clipped by 6 bases and J by 3 bases, with 14 bases between them. Germline CDR1 is MNHEY and CDR2 is SVGAGI. This CDR3 reads CASSSTKRDTEAFF. CDR3 in DNA: TGTGCCAGCAGCTCTACAAAGCGCGACACTGAAGCTTTCTTT.

The chain links TRBV29-1 to TRBJ1-1, with D possibly matching TRBD1 (5 bases). The CDR3 length is 14 residues. With 3 bases removed from V and 1 base from J, the gap between germline ends came to 12 bases. Germline CDR1 reads SQVTM; CDR2 reads ANQGSEA. CDR3 bases: TGCAGCGTTGAGCGGGGGGGACCGAACACTGAAGCTTTCTTT. Its protein is CSVERGGPNTEAFF.

V and J are TRBV11-2 and TRBJ1-2, with 8 bases aligning to TRBD1. The CDR3 sequence is 16 residues long. V shed 0 bases, J shed 4 bases, and the junction held 7 bases outside the gene matches. Germline loops: CDR1 SGHAT, CDR2 FQNNGV. The CDR3 protein is CASSLEPTGEGYGYTF. DNA of the CDR3: TGTGCCAGCAGCTTAGAACCGACAGGGGAAGGCTATGGCTACACCTTC.

The chain is built from TRBV7-2 and TRBJ1-2; possible D gene TRBD1, 5 bases. The CDR3 totals 12 residues. Germline loops: CDR1 SGHTA, CDR2 FQGNSA. V lost 5 bases and J lost 8, with 12 bases in between. The CDR3 region has the DNA TGTGCCAGCAGCACGGGGGTGGGAGGCTACACCTTC. It encodes CASSTGVGGYTF.

CDR3 in DNA: TGCAGCGTTGAGACTATAGGACTAGCGGGGGGATTACTGTCCGGGGAGACCCAGTACTTC. This encodes CSVETIGLAGGLLSGETQYF. The rearrangement links TRBV29-1 to TRBJ2-5, with 14 nucleotides matching TRBD2. The germline V gene encodes CDR1 SQVTM and CDR2 ANQGSEA. The CDR3 has 20 amino acids. V lost 3 bases and J lost 5; bases outside the gene matches: 20.

The chain carries TRBV19 and TRBJ1-2; D may be TRBD1 (5 bases). Germline V lookup: CDR1 LNHDA, CDR2 SQIVND (reference sequence). The CDR3 extends over 15 amino acids. V was trimmed by 4 bases and J by 4 bases, leaving 16 bases between them. CDR3 bases: TGTGCCAGTAGTACGCCGAGGCCGCAGGGCTATGGCTACACCTTC. Residues: CASSTPRPQGYGYTF.

This chain connects TRBV5-6 to TRBJ1-6; 12 bases map to TRBD1. Losses at the gene ends were 4 bases for V and 7 bases for J; bases not matched to a gene: 12. The germline CDR1 and CDR2 sequences are SGHDT and YYEEEE. The CDR3 has 18 amino acids. This chain's CDR3 is CASSLGTGGGMTNSPLHF. As DNA, the CDR3 is TGTGCCAGCAGCCTCGGGACAGGGGGCGGAATGACCAATTCACCCCTCCACTTT. The full variable domain, completed using reference TRBV5-6 and TRBJ1-6, is DAGVTQSPTHLIKTRGQQVTLRCSPKSGHDTVSWYQQALGQGPQFIFQYYEEEERQRGNFPDRFSGHQFPNYSSELNVNALLLGDSALYLCASSLGTGGGMTNSPLHFGNGTRLTVT.

V and J are TRBV7-9 and TRBJ1-2, with a weak D call TRBD1 (6 bases). CDR1 is SEHNR and CDR2 is FQNEAQ in the germline V gene (reference sequence). With 3 bases removed from V and 0 bases from J, the gap between germline ends came to 8 bases. The CDR3 consists of 14 residues. The CDR3 sequence is CASSFRTANYGYTF. The CDR3 coding sequence is TGTGCCAGCAGCTTCAGGACAGCTAACTATGGCTACACCTTC.

The chain combines TRBV19 with TRBJ1-2; no reliable D call. Germline V gene lookup returns CDR1 LNHDA and CDR2 SQIVND (reference sequence). CDR3 length equals 15 residues. V was cut by 3 bases and J by 8 bases, with 19 bases left in between. Written as DNA, the CDR3 is TGTGCCAGTAGTATTAGTCCATCAACCTATATGGGCTACACCTTC. Its protein is CASSISPSTYMGYTF.

This chain links TRBV19 with TRBJ1-4; 7 bases agree with TRBD1. Germline V CDR1 and CDR2: LNHDA, SQIVND (reference sequence). V lost 4 bases, J lost 10 bases, and 3 bases stayed unmatched. This CDR3 has 12 amino acids. CDR3 bases: TGTGCCAGTAGTACACCAGGGGGAAAACTGTTTTTT. Translated: CASSTPGGKLFF.

J is TRBJ2-5 and V is TRBV19; D is possibly TRBD2 (6 bases). V was trimmed by 1 base and J by 2 bases, leaving 14 bases between them. Germline CDR1 LNHDA, CDR2 SQIVND (reference sequence). This CDR3 region has 16 residues. The CDR3 DNA follows: TGTGCCAGTAGTATAGGCCCCCGGGGGTTGCAAGAGACCCAGTACTTC. This encodes CASSIGPRGLQETQYF.

The genes are TRBV19 and TRBJ1-2; 10 positions agree with TRBD1. V dropped 4 bases and J dropped 2; count of bases not matched to a gene: 4. CDR3 size: 15 residues. Germline V gene sequence: CDR1 LNHDA, CDR2 SQIVND (reference sequence). DNA for the CDR3: TGTGCCAGTAGTAACCCGACAGGGGGCAACTATGGCTACACCTTC. Its translation: CASSNPTGGNYGYTF.

V and J are TRBV2 and TRBJ1-5; perhaps TRBD1 as D (6 bases). V was trimmed by 4 bases and J by 0 bases, leaving 13 bases between them. CDR1 is SNHLY, CDR2 FYNNEI, per germline. The CDR3 contains 16 residues. The CDR3: CASSATGTISNQPQHF. In DNA form, the CDR3 reads TGTGCCAGCAGTGCTACCGGGACAATTAGCAATCAGCCCCAGCATTTT. Full variable domain (missing parts from reference TRBV2 and TRBJ1-5): EPEVTQTPSHQVTQMGQEVILRCVPISNHLYFYWYRQILGQKVEFLVSFYNNEISEKSEIFDDQFSVERPDGSNFTLKIRSTKLEDSAMYFCASSATGTISNQPQHFGDGTRLSIL.

The chain couples TRBV10-3 to TRBJ1-2, with 8 bases matching TRBD1. Germline CDR1 ENHRY, CDR2 SYGVKD. With V trimmed by 7 bases and J by 10 bases, 17 bases remained unmatched. The CDR3 is 15 amino acids. CDR3 nucleotide sequence: TGTGCCATCAAGACAGGGGAGGGGGTCCGACTGACCTACACCTTC. Translating gives CAIKTGEGVRLTYTF.

The gene calls are TRBV7-8 and TRBJ1-3; D not resolved. The CDR3 has 16 residues. CDR1 and CDR2 from the germline V gene are SGHVS and FQNEAQ. The germline V and J ends were trimmed by 0 bases and 1 base, with 10 bases remaining between them. Written as DNA, the CDR3 is TGTGCCAGCAGCTTAGCGACTACGGGTTCTGGAAACACCATATATTTT. Its translation is CASSLATTGSGNTIYF.